The 18 T cell receptor beta chains below all came from one sample that was sequenced in a study of blood T cells in healthy people across ages. Using a J-beta primer mix together with a sample-barcoded 5' primer, a second PCR was run for roughly 7 to 11 cycles. Each CDR3 protein is one row after TCRdb ran MiXCR on the 5' RACE reads. The sample carries over 700,000 distinct CDR3 sequences, about 53% recorded once. The sample consisted of blood. The receptors derive from an elderly man in good health.

CDR3 residues: CASSSRGGGDYGYTF. The CDR3, as DNA: TGTGCCAGCAGTTCCCGGGGAGGGGGGGACTATGGCTACACCTTC. The V gene is TRBV6-5, the J gene TRBJ1-2; D is possibly TRBD1 (6 bases). Trimming removed 4 bases at V and 3 bases at J, with 15 bases between. The CDR3 contains 15 residues. CDR1 and CDR2 from the germline V gene are MNHEY and SVGAGI.

This chain joins TRBV14 and TRBJ2-1, with 10 nucleotides matching TRBD1. Germline lookup yields CDR1 SGHDN and CDR2 FVKESK. V was pared by 1 base and J by 8 bases, with 5 bases of the junction left unmatched. The CDR3 length is 15 residues. The CDR3 region is CASSQGTGGIYEQFF. The CDR3 nucleotides read TGTGCCAGCAGCCAAGGGACAGGGGGGATCTATGAGCAGTTCTTC. Looking up the rest from reference TRBV14 and TRBJ2-1 gives the full variable domain: EAGVTQFPSHSVIEKGQTVTLRCDPISGHDNLYWYRRVMGKEIKFLLHFVKESKQDESGMPNNRFLAERTGGTYSTLKVQPAELEDSGVYFCASSQGTGGIYEQFFGPGTRLTVL.

This chain connects TRBV20-1 to TRBJ2-1; 8 nucleotides agree with TRBD2. J was trimmed by 0 bases and V by 6 bases; bases with no gene match: 1. The CDR3 covers 13 residues. CDR1 and CDR2 (germline): DFQATT, SNEGSKA (reference sequence). The CDR3 region has the DNA TGCAGTGCGACTAGCGACTCCTACAATGAGCAGTTCTTC. Protein sequence: CSATSDSYNEQFF.

The CDR3 protein is CASSESGRGGEKLFF. The CDR3, as DNA: TGTGCCAGCAGTGAAAGTGGCAGGGGTGGTGAAAAACTGTTTTTT. This chain connects TRBV2 to TRBJ1-4, with D possibly being TRBD1 (6 bases). Between the trimmed V and J ends, which lost 2 bases and 7 bases, there was a span of 14 bases. The CDR3 sequence is 15 residues long. CDR1 SNHLY and CDR2 FYNNEI come from the germline V gene.

There are a few counts of this clonotype. V and J are TRBV10-3 and TRBJ1-2; possible D gene TRBD1, 5 bases. Germline V gene sequence: CDR1 ENHRY, CDR2 SYGVKD. V dropped 0 bases and J dropped 0 bases, with 11 bases sitting between them. The CDR3 has 16 amino acids. The CDR3 nucleotides read TGTGCCATCAGTGAGTCCCGGGGCGGCACTAACTATGGCTACACCTTC. Translated, it gives CAISESRGGTNYGYTF.

There are a few counts of this clonotype. V is TRBV20-1 and J is TRBJ2-4; D perhaps matches TRBD1 (6 bases). The DNA end is more similar to TRBJ2-7, so the J call may be wrong. CDR1 and CDR2 from the germline V gene are DFQATT and SNEGSKA (reference sequence). The CDR3 is made up of 15 amino acids. The CDR3 DNA reads as TGCAGTGCTAGAGATGGTCGCAGGGGCCCTCACGAGCAGTACTTC. Translation gives CSARDGRRGPHEQYF.

This clonotype was detected only a few times. The CDR3 region is CATPRGVQETQYF. CDR3 DNA sequence: TGTGCCACTCCGCGGGGGGTACAAGAGACCCAGTACTTC. The chain is built from TRBV12-3 or TRBV12-4 and TRBJ2-5, with TRBD2 identical over 8 bases. There are 13 residues in the CDR3. With V trimmed by 10 bases and J by 2 bases, 6 bases remained unmatched.

This clonotype was seen only a few times. V gene TRBV4-1 combines with J gene TRBJ2-7, with D possibly being TRBD1 (6 bases). Per the germline V gene, CDR1 is MGHRA and CDR2 is YSYEKL. The CDR3 covers 14 residues. V was shortened by 8 bases and J by 1 base, with 15 bases between the two germline ends. CDR3 protein: CASLGQLFSYEQYF. The CDR3 DNA reads TGCGCCAGCCTCGGACAGCTATTTTCCTACGAGCAGTACTTC.

This chain links TRBV7-2 with TRBJ2-7; 12 positions match TRBD2. V dropped 1 base and J dropped 7; count of bases not matched to a gene: 8. In germline, CDR1 is SGHTA, CDR2 FQGNSA. The CDR3 is made up of 16 amino acids. CDR3 nucleotides: TGTGCCAGCAGCTTAGAGGCACTAGCGGGAGGCGGAGAGCAGTACTTC. Translation gives CASSLEALAGGGEQYF.

The rearrangement links TRBV12-3 or TRBV12-4 to TRBJ2-5; a possible D gene is TRBD1 (5 bases). The CDR3 runs to 15 residues. Trimming removed 5 bases from V and 4 bases from J, with 17 bases in between. CDR3 nucleotide sequence: TGTGCCAGCAGTCCCCCTACCGGGCAGGGAGAGACCCAGTACTTC. The encoded protein is CASSPPTGQGETQYF.

This sequence joins TRBV27 and TRBJ2-1; TRBD2 matches 14 bases. In germline, CDR1 is MNHEY, CDR2 SMNVEV (reference sequence). This CDR3 has 19 residues. V was pared by 6 bases and J by 7 bases, with 17 bases of the junction left unmatched. The DNA for the CDR3 is TGTGCCAGCAGACTTGGACCGGGACTAGCGGGAGTGGGGTTGAATGAGCAGTTCTTC. It specifies CASRLGPGLAGVGLNEQFF.

This clonotype was detected ten times or more. The chain employs TRBV5-1 and TRBJ2-7; a possible D gene is TRBD2 (6 bases). CDR1 and CDR2 (germline): SGHRS, YFSETQ. Trimming took off 0 bases at V and 6 bases at J, with 13 bases between the two ends. The CDR3 runs to 14 residues. CDR3 protein: CASSLGPQGGEQYF. The CDR3 DNA reads as TGCGCCAGCAGCTTGGGACCTCAGGGAGGCGAGCAGTACTTC.

V and J are TRBV7-8 and TRBJ2-1, with a possible D match to TRBD2 (5 bases). Germline V CDR1 and CDR2: SGHVS, FQNEAQ. This CDR3 contains 13 residues. V dropped 8 bases and J dropped 13 bases, with 21 bases sitting between them. The CDR3 bases are TGTGCCAGCCTGCCCCCCGGGCGAGCGGTCCAGTTCTTC. The encoded protein is CASLPPGRAVQFF.

This clonotype was counted between two and nine times. CDR3 loop: CASSRTDPSTDTQYF. In DNA form, the CDR3 reads TGCGCCAGCAGCCGGACAGACCCTAGCACAGATACGCAGTATTTT. V is TRBV5-1 and J is TRBJ2-3; perhaps TRBD1 as D (6 bases). Germline lookup yields CDR1 SGHRS and CDR2 YFSETQ. Trimming shortened V by 4 bases and J by 0 bases, and 12 bases separated the two germline ends. This CDR3 has 15 residues. Full variable domain (outside the CDR3, taken from reference TRBV5-1 and TRBJ2-3): KAGVTQTPRYLIKTRGQQVTLSCSPISGHRSVSWYQQTPGQGLQFLFEYFSETQRNKGNFPGRFSGRQFSNSRSEMNVSTLELGDSALYLCASSRTDPSTDTQYFGPGTRLTVL.

The chain combines TRBV20-1 with TRBJ2-5; D call uncertain. The V gene lost 0 bases and the J gene lost 3 bases, with 11 bases spanning the gap. From germline, CDR1 is DFQATT and CDR2 SNEGSKA (reference sequence). This CDR3 has 14 residues. CDR3 DNA: TGCAGTGCTAGAGATAACCCAATGGAAGAGACCCAGTACTTC. Translating gives CSARDNPMEETQYF.

The chain has TRBV20-1 and TRBJ2-4; D gene unclear. The CDR3 runs 15 residues. In germline, CDR1 is DFQATT, CDR2 SNEGSKA (reference sequence). The V end lost 3 bases, the J end lost 1 base, and 13 bases lay between the germline ends. CDR3: CSARGLLPAKNIQYF. The DNA of the CDR3 is TGCAGTGCTAGGGGCCTCCTCCCGGCCAAAAACATTCAGTACTTC.

This clonotype came up a few times. The V and J genes are TRBV20-1 and TRBJ2-1; 15 bases line up with TRBD2. The germline gives CDR1 DFQATT, CDR2 SNEGSKA (reference sequence). V was pared by 8 bases and J by 1 base, with 6 bases of the junction left unmatched. This CDR3 is built from 16 residues. The CDR3 bases are TGCAGTTCGGGACTAGCGGGAGGCCGGTCCTACAATGAGCAGTTCTTC. As protein: CSSGLAGGRSYNEQFF.

The chain carries TRBV30 and TRBJ2-3; 11 bases line up with TRBD2. The CDR3 has 16 amino acids. Germline loops: CDR1 GTSNPN, CDR2 SVGIG (reference sequence). V lost 2 bases, J lost 14 bases, and 18 bases stayed unmatched. This CDR3 reads CAWSPSGTSGGRDAYF. The CDR3 bases are TGTGCCTGGAGTCCGTCAGGAACTAGCGGGGGCAGAGACGCGTATTTT. Full variable domain (outside the CDR3, taken from reference TRBV30 and TRBJ2-3): SQTIHQWPATLVQPVGSPLSLECTVEGTSNPNLYWYRQAAGRGLQLLFYSVGIGQISSEVPQNLSASRPQDRQFILSSKKLLLSDSGFYLCAWSPSGTSGGRDAYFGPGTRLTVL.